This TCR beta chain was observed in a study of vaccination and CD4 T cells after COVID-19 (dated by TCRdb to between 2020 and 2023). Notes on the research overall: Convalescent patients had a positive SARS-CoV-2 result on nasal swab PCR, and of these patients, nine had mild disease and one had severe disease. In the convalescent cohort there were six males and four females, among whom were two Hispanic individuals, seven Caucasians, two Asians and one multiracial person. Participants got two doses of the Pfizer-BioNTech BNT162b2 vaccine (n=8) or two doses of the Moderna mRNA-1273 vaccine (n=2). Post-COVID blood samples from convalescent patients were collected a median of about 110 days after diagnosis, with a range of 35 to 161 days. Post-vaccine blood samples were obtained a median of approximately 70 days after the second vaccine dose, with a range of 14 to 241 days. Overlapping spike peptide pools from SARS-CoV-2 and from the common cold coronaviruses HCoV-NL63, HCoV-OC43 and HCoV-229E were used as culture stimuli. As controls, cultures received a CEFX viral epitope pool (the positive control), an HIV-1 Nef peptide pool (the negative control), or no peptide at all. In some eleven COVID-19 convalescent patients and a handful of infection-naive healthy vaccine recipients, researchers compared the spike-specific CD4+ TCR repertoire from before mRNA vaccination with the repertoire from after.

Spanning cysteine to phenylalanine, the CDR3 consists of 14 amino acids. Only the CDR3 portion is preserved as DNA: 42 bases, with reading frame beginning at the first base. CDR1 is given as MNHEY and CDR2 as SMNVEV, both from the germline V gene (reference sequence). A distance of 10 bases separates the germline ends of V and J, which lose 7 bases and 1 base respectively. What this sample's treatment or condition label stands for: 10-day PBMC culture with coronavirus spike peptide pools or control peptides (ViraFEST assay). To expand antigen-specific T cells with peptide pools and then pick out the expanded clonotypes through TCR sequencing, the study relied on the ViraFEST assay. The positive SARS-CoV-2 PCR tests of the convalescent patients were dated from March to December 2020, before the Alpha, Beta and Delta variants emerged in the United States. PBMCs were cultured at around 2.2 million per well in IMDM supplemented with 5% human AB serum and 8.5 to 10 IU/ml IL-2, with about 11 ug/ml peptide pools added. On days 3 and 7, half of the culture medium was replaced with fresh IL-2-containing medium. CD4+ T cells were isolated after about nine days of culture through negative selection using the EasySep CD4+ T cell isolation kit. Ficoll-Paque Plus gradient centrifugation was used to isolate PBMCs from whole blood, and the isolated PBMCs were then either used fresh or cryopreserved at -140C. In general, triplicate wells were set up for every culture condition.

Library preparation employed PCR. DNA from cultured CD4+ T cells was subjected to TCR sequencing with the Oncomine TCR Beta short-read assay at the Johns Hopkins FTIC core. The QIAamp micro DNA kit was used to extract genomic DNA from the cultured CD4+ T cells. Oncomine TCR Beta libraries made from cultured CD4+ T cells were pooled using unique dual indexes and sequenced on an Illumina iSeq 100. Per the source publication's procedure: Non-productive sequences were filtered out, and CDR3s that did not start with C, did not end with F or W, or were shorter than 7 amino acids were discarded. Antigen-specific clonotypes were identified with the MANAFEST web application by comparing peptide-stimulated wells with reference and other culture wells. An FDR below 0.05, an odds ratio above 5, and a productive frequency above 0.1% in at least two of three replicate wells were required for clones to be considered positive. A clonotype counted as cross-reactive if it showed significant expansion both in the SARS-CoV-2 spike wells and in at least one common cold coronavirus spike condition. CDR3 homology was assessed with Levenshtein distances (stringdist) and unrooted phylogenetic trees (ape) in R version 3.6.1. The public sequencing data were trimmed at Q25 with fastp and processed into clonotypes with MiXCR by TCRdb, which kept only in-frame beta chains. Under each unique CDR3 protein, matching rows form one entry showing the most common genes and DNA. The V and J calls and clone size come from TCRdb's table, not from the authors' own analysis. This sample comprises approximately 17,000 distinct CDR3 sequences, over 50% of them detected only once. The ten largest clonotypes hold 6.6% of the sample.

General study outcomes and caveats: Among the post-vaccine SARS-CoV-2-reactive clones in convalescent patients, a median approximately 86% showed up only after vaccination, which suggests vaccine-specific priming. Relatively few convalescent patients were included in the study, and early timepoints after natural infection were not analyzed. Nearly all vaccine-specific clones in convalescent patients (304 of 307) were mono-reactive for SARS-CoV-2 spike rather than cross-reactive with common cold coronaviruses. An increase in the median number of SARS-CoV-2-reactive clonotypes from around 20 after infection to 38 after vaccination was observed, but the change was not found to be significant.

Turning to this clonotype: Its cognate antigen has yet to be identified. One base away there is no much larger clone; base qualities are not given.

Specimen: CD4+ T cells from blood, cultured in vitro, collected before SARS-CoV-2 vaccination. The sequence is built from TRBV27 and TRBJ2-2, and the D gene may be TRBD1, 5 bases matching. The sequence derives from a human donor who had recovered from COVID-19. Here the CDR3 is given as CASTKGQNTGELFF. The nucleotides are TGTGCCAGCACCAAAGGACAGAACACCGGGGAGCTGTTTTTT.